The rows below give T cell receptor beta chains drawn from one sample of a study of T cell responses to AZD1222 COVID-19 vaccine. Only in-frame clones appear in the TCRdb table, and some are missing; sequencing was by immunoSEQ multiplex PCR. Altogether approximately 150,000 clones are present, roughly 90% being singletons, with the ten largest covering roughly 1.2%. This material consisted of peripheral blood, taken 28 days after the second AZD1222 dose. The receptors shown here come from an adult who received the AZD1222 COVID-19 vaccine. CDR3s include the opening cysteine and the closing phenylalanine or tryptophan. Fields, in order: CDR3 DNA, CDR3 protein, J gene, V gene, clone size, D gene. D genes are given only for firm matches. The size entry is marked missing in some rows and otherwise reads once, few, many or a size class.

CDR3 DNA: TGTGCCAGCAGTGACTCCCAGGGTTACGAGCAGTACTTC
CDR3 protein: CASSDSQGYEQYF
J gene: TRBJ2-7
V gene: TRBV25-1
clone size: NA
D gene: NA

CDR3 DNA: TGTGCCAGTAGGGCACATCAGGACCTCTATGGCTACACCTTC
CDR3 protein: CASRAHQDLYGYTF
J gene: TRBJ1-2
V gene: TRBV19
clone size: NA
D gene: NA

CDR3 DNA: TGTGCCACCAGCAGAGACCCAAGGGGAGGGAAGTATGGCTACACCTTC
CDR3 protein: CATSRDPRGGKYGYTF
J gene: TRBJ1-2
V gene: TRBV15
clone size: NA
D gene: NA

CDR3 DNA: TGTGCCAGCTCACCGGATTTGACCTCTAACTATGGCTACACCTTC
CDR3 protein: CASSPDLTSNYGYTF
J gene: TRBJ1-2
V gene: TRBV18
clone size: NA
D gene: NA

CDR3 DNA: TGTGCCAGCAGCTTACACCGGGGACAGCCGAGACATCAGCCCCAGCATTTT
CDR3 protein: CASSLHRGQPRHQPQHF
J gene: TRBJ1-5
V gene: TRBV7-8
clone size: NA
D gene: TRBD1

CDR3 DNA: TGTGCCACCTCCCCTACGTATACTAATGAAAAACTGTTTTTT
CDR3 protein: CATSPTYTNEKLFF
J gene: TRBJ1-4
V gene: TRBV24-1
clone size: NA
D gene: NA

CDR3 DNA: TGTGCCAGTAGTCACAGGAGGAACACTGAAGCTTTCTTT
CDR3 protein: CASSHRRNTEAFF
J gene: TRBJ1-1
V gene: TRBV19
clone size: NA
D gene: NA

CDR3 DNA: TGTGCCAGCAGGCAATACAGGGGTACCTACGAGCAGTACTTC
CDR3 protein: CASRQYRGTYEQYF
J gene: TRBJ2-7
V gene: TRBV6-5
clone size: few
D gene: TRBD1

CDR3 DNA: TGCGCCAGCAGCTTGGGACCGGAGGGGAACTATGGCTACACCTTC
CDR3 protein: CASSLGPEGNYGYTF
J gene: TRBJ1-2
V gene: TRBV5-1
clone size: NA
D gene: NA

CDR3 DNA: TGCAGCGTTGAAGATGGGGGCGTCACTGAAGCTTTCTTT
CDR3 protein: CSVEDGGVTEAFF
J gene: TRBJ1-1
V gene: TRBV29-1
clone size: NA
D gene: NA

CDR3 DNA: TGTGCCAGCAGCCCCGGCGAGGGTGGCTACACCTTC
CDR3 protein: CASSPGEGGYTF
J gene: TRBJ1-2
V gene: TRBV7-3
clone size: NA
D gene: NA

CDR3 DNA: TGTGCCAGCAGCCAAGGACCCGAAGCTTTCTTT
CDR3 protein: CASSQGPEAFF
J gene: TRBJ1-1
V gene: TRBV14
clone size: NA
D gene: NA

CDR3 DNA: TGTGCCAGCAGCTTGGACTTGTCGGCGGGGGGATACAATGAGCAGTTCTTC
CDR3 protein: CASSLDLSAGGYNEQFF
J gene: TRBJ2-1
V gene: TRBV5-4
clone size: NA
D gene: TRBD2

CDR3 DNA: TGCAGCGCAGAAATGGGACAGGCATCTTTCTTT
CDR3 protein: CSAEMGQASFF
J gene: TRBJ1-1
V gene: TRBV29-1
clone size: NA
D gene: TRBD1

CDR3 DNA: TGTGCCAGCAGCTTCTCCTTCGTCGAAGACTACGAGCAGTACTTC
CDR3 protein: CASSFSFVEDYEQYF
J gene: TRBJ2-7
V gene: TRBV11-1
clone size: NA
D gene: NA

CDR3 DNA: TGTGCCAGCAGTTTTTTGGGGTTCAATAATTCACCCCTCCACTTT
CDR3 protein: CASSFLGFNNSPLHF
J gene: TRBJ1-6
V gene: TRBV28
clone size: NA
D gene: NA

CDR3 DNA: TGCAGCGGGAGGTCTTCGGGCAATAGGAACACTGAAGCTTTCTTT
CDR3 protein: CSGRSSGNRNTEAFF
J gene: TRBJ1-1
V gene: TRBV29-1
clone size: NA
D gene: NA

CDR3 DNA: TGTGCCAGCAGCTCGACTCGGACAGGGAAAACAGATACGCAGTATTTT
CDR3 protein: CASSSTRTGKTDTQYF
J gene: TRBJ2-3
V gene: TRBV7-8
clone size: NA
D gene: TRBD1

CDR3 DNA: TGCAGTGAGGGGGACACAGATACGCAGTATTTT
CDR3 protein: CSEGDTDTQYF
J gene: TRBJ2-3
V gene: TRBV20-1
clone size: NA
D gene: NA

CDR3 DNA: TGTGCCAGTAGCCCCGTCCGTATCGAAACTGAAGCTTTCTTT
CDR3 protein: CASSPVRIETEAFF
J gene: TRBJ1-1
V gene: TRBV19
clone size: NA
D gene: NA

CDR3 DNA: TGCAGCGCCGTTGTAGGGGGCCCTTCTTCTGGAAACACCATATATTTT
CDR3 protein: CSAVVGGPSSGNTIYF
J gene: TRBJ1-3
V gene: TRBV29-1
clone size: once
D gene: TRBD1

CDR3 DNA: TGCAGCGTTATGGGGGCAGATACGCAGTATTTT
CDR3 protein: CSVMGADTQYF
J gene: TRBJ2-3
V gene: TRBV29-1
clone size: few
D gene: NA

CDR3 DNA: TGTGCCAGCAGCGTAGGAGAGGGATTCTACGAGCAGTACTTC
CDR3 protein: CASSVGEGFYEQYF
J gene: TRBJ2-7
V gene: TRBV9
clone size: NA
D gene: NA

CDR3 DNA: TGTGCCAGCAGCAAACTGACAGTCAACTATGGCTACACCTTC
CDR3 protein: CASSKLTVNYGYTF
J gene: TRBJ1-2
V gene: TRBV7-9
clone size: few
D gene: NA

CDR3 DNA: TGCGCCAGCAGCCAAGAACCTCTATACAATGAGCAGTTCTTC
CDR3 protein: CASSQEPLYNEQFF
J gene: TRBJ2-1
V gene: TRBV4-1
clone size: NA
D gene: NA

CDR3 DNA: TGTGCCACCGGTGGGTTCTTTGGAAACACCATATATTTT
CDR3 protein: CATGGFFGNTIYF
J gene: TRBJ1-3
V gene: TRBV15
clone size: NA
D gene: NA

CDR3 DNA: TGTGCCAGCAGCACCCAGGGGGAAAAAAACATTCAGTACTTC
CDR3 protein: CASSTQGEKNIQYF
J gene: TRBJ2-4
V gene: TRBV7-9
clone size: once
D gene: TRBD1

CDR3 DNA: TGTGCCAGCAGCCCCCGGGTTGCTAACACTGAAGCTTTCTTT
CDR3 protein: CASSPRVANTEAFF
J gene: TRBJ1-1
V gene: TRBV5-4
clone size: NA
D gene: NA

CDR3 DNA: TGCAGCGTTGAAGATCAGGTATACGAGCAGTACTTC
CDR3 protein: CSVEDQVYEQYF
J gene: TRBJ2-7
V gene: TRBV29-1
clone size: NA
D gene: NA

CDR3 DNA: TGTGCCAGCAGCTTACGGGGCGCCAATCAGCCCCAGCATTTT
CDR3 protein: CASSLRGANQPQHF
J gene: TRBJ1-5
V gene: TRBV7-9
clone size: NA
D gene: NA

CDR3 DNA: TGTGCCAGCAGTGATCGGAAAGGGGCGCGTCACAATGAGCAGTTCTTC
CDR3 protein: CASSDRKGARHNEQFF
J gene: TRBJ2-1
V gene: TRBV6-1
clone size: NA
D gene: NA

CDR3 DNA: TGTGCCAGCAGGAGTCCGGGGAACACTGAAGCTTTCTTT
CDR3 protein: CASRSPGNTEAFF
J gene: TRBJ1-1
V gene: TRBV6-4
clone size: few
D gene: NA

CDR3 DNA: TGTGCCAGCAGCCCCGGACAGGGGGAATATATGGTGGCCCTCCACTTT
CDR3 protein: CASSPGQGEYMVALHF
J gene: TRBJ1-6
V gene: TRBV7-8
clone size: NA
D gene: TRBD1

CDR3 DNA: TGTGCCAGCAGCGTAGCGGGGTCGGGGGAAGCTTTCTTT
CDR3 protein: CASSVAGSGEAFF
J gene: TRBJ1-1
V gene: TRBV9
clone size: NA
D gene: NA

CDR3 DNA: TGTGCCAGCAGTTACTGGAACACTGAAGCTTTCTTT
CDR3 protein: CASSYWNTEAFF
J gene: TRBJ1-1
V gene: TRBV6-5
clone size: NA
D gene: NA

CDR3 DNA: TGCGCCAGCAGCTCGGGGACGGTCGCAAACTATGGCTACACCTTC
CDR3 protein: CASSSGTVANYGYTF
J gene: TRBJ1-2
V gene: TRBV5-1
clone size: NA
D gene: NA

CDR3 DNA: TGCAGCTGTTCTGAAGCTTTCTTT
CDR3 protein: CSCSEAFF
J gene: TRBJ1-1
V gene: TRBV29-1
clone size: NA
D gene: NA

CDR3 DNA: TGTGCCAGCAGCTTAGCGTCCGATACGCAGTATTTT
CDR3 protein: CASSLASDTQYF
J gene: TRBJ2-3
V gene: TRBV7-8
clone size: NA
D gene: NA

CDR3 DNA: TGCAGCGTTGGTGGGTTGTCCTACGAGCAGTACTTC
CDR3 protein: CSVGGLSYEQYF
J gene: TRBJ2-7
V gene: TRBV29-1
clone size: NA
D gene: NA

CDR3 DNA: TGTGCCAGCAGCTCCGGGACAAAACCCTACGAGCAGTACTTC
CDR3 protein: CASSSGTKPYEQYF
J gene: TRBJ2-7
V gene: TRBV5-4
clone size: NA
D gene: NA

CDR3 DNA: TGTGCCAGCAGGGGGGACAGGGACTACGAGCAGTACTTC
CDR3 protein: CASRGDRDYEQYF
J gene: TRBJ2-7
V gene: TRBV6-6
clone size: NA
D gene: TRBD1

CDR3 DNA: TGTGCCAGCAGCTTGGAAGGGACAGCGAACACTGAAGCTTTCTTT
CDR3 protein: CASSLEGTANTEAFF
J gene: TRBJ1-1
V gene: TRBV5-4
clone size: NA
D gene: TRBD1

CDR3 DNA: TGTGCCAGCAGCCCGGAGGCGCCGAGGGCGGGTGAGCAGTTCTTC
CDR3 protein: CASSPEAPRAGEQFF
J gene: TRBJ2-1
V gene: TRBV7-2
clone size: NA
D gene: NA

CDR3 DNA: TGCGCCAGCAGCGCGGGCAGGGGGTCCGGGGAGCTGTTTTTT
CDR3 protein: CASSAGRGSGELFF
J gene: TRBJ2-2
V gene: TRBV5-1
clone size: NA
D gene: TRBD1